This T cell receptor (beta chain) was obtained from a study of blood T cell repertoires in COVID-19 (TCRdb year 2020). Describing the broader study: Samples from collaborators originated in the United States, Italy and Spain and spanned both the acute and convalescent phases of COVID-19. The prospective study material was composed of cDNA or gDNA derived from T cells, B-cell-depleted T cells, or PBMCs. The dataset comprised deeply sampled blood TCRbeta repertoires from subjects exposed to, actively infected with, or recovered from COVID-19. The repertoires were released in a freely available public database meant as a resource for research on the immune response to SARS-CoV-2. The samples were drawn from the first 160 participants of the ongoing ImmuneRACE study and from 950 to 1,500 subjects provided by 6 global collaborators. Nearly every sample came with metadata listing a de-identified subject ID, COVID-19 status, age in years and sex. HLA class I and class II types, where available, came from metadata supplied by the sample provider rather than from assay-based typing. General findings and caveats noted by the study authors: How much clinical and demographic metadata was included differed by source and by participant, and the metadata was provided uncurated.

The CDR1 and CDR2 encoded by the germline V gene are SNHLY and FYNNEI. Including cysteine and phenylalanine, the CDR3 has 16 amino acids. Just the 48-base CDR3 DNA is kept, in frame starting at base 1. V lost 3 bases and J lost 0 bases; the stretch between them is 15 bases long. TCRbeta CDR3 regions were amplified from genomic DNA using the immunoSEQ Assay, a bias-controlled multiplex PCR. In the source study's methods: The number of nucleated cells in each sample was estimated from the amplification of reference gene primers within the assay. Sequence reads were collapsed and filtered to measure the absolute abundance of every unique TCRbeta CDR3 rearrangement. For each sample, productive Simpson clonality was calculated as the square root of Simpson's diversity index over productive rearrangements. Entries here come from immuneACCESS through TCRdb and include only in-frame sequences with V and J called. Some clones fail to appear in such tables; in the studies checked, an unresolved V gene covers under half of the shortfall, and the cause of the remainder is unknown. V, J and clone size reflect that table, while D and trimming were determined from the DNA. The sample has around 450,000 clones on record, about 90% of them singletons. The top ten clones comprise about 0.75% of the sample.

For this clone: The target of this receptor is not known. The record has no base qualities; no much larger clone is one base away.

Participants in the prospective study were aged roughly 18 to 95 years, lived in about two dozen United States geographic areas, and enrolled through a virtual design. Cohort assignment in the prospective study relied on participant-reported clinical history from a screening survey and a study questionnaire. ImmuneRACE Cohort 3 recovered participants were defined by two consecutive negative NP/OP PCR tests, healthcare professional clearance, or symptom resolution. Mobile phlebotomists in the prospective study collected whole blood, serum and a nasopharyngeal or oropharyngeal swab from every participant. Prospective study participants could optionally give additional blood draws and questionnaires over an approximately two-month period. Before DNA extraction, prospective study blood samples were shipped either frozen or at room temperature.

The V gene is TRBV2 and the J gene is TRBJ2-7, with the D gene not clear enough to name. Sequenced input: PBMCs or T cells enriched from blood (not recorded which). This receptor was identified in a woman under 30 who had recovered from COVID-19. The CDR3 sequence is CASSDIPDSYSYEQYF. The nucleotide sequence reads as follows: TGTGCCAGCAGTGATATCCCCGACTCCTACTCCTACGAGCAGTACTTC.